The 29 T cell receptor beta chains in this list originate from one sample, sequenced in a study of cytomegalovirus exposure and HLA in healthy donors (dated 2017 in TCRdb). Libraries were made using the immunoSEQ multiplex PCR assay. For the multiplex PCR, a mixture combining 60 forward primers for TCR Vbeta segments and 13 reverse primers for TCR Jbeta segments was used. Held by TCRdb, this immuneACCESS table contains in-frame sequences only and omits some clones. Under half of the omission traces to an unresolved V gene where checked; the cause of the rest is unknown. This specimen's table enumerates roughly 100,000 clones. About 0.59% of the sample belongs to the ten largest clones. Sequenced input: PBMCs. These receptors were collected from a man aged 50 to 59 in good health and CMV-seronegative.

The chain carries TRBV5-1 and TRBJ1-3; D gene uncertain. Per the germline V gene, CDR1 is SGHRS and CDR2 is YFSETQ. V lost 0 bases, J lost 4 bases, and 11 bases lay in between. The CDR3 has 15 amino acids. The CDR3 protein is CASSLGQVGGNTIYF. CDR3 nucleotide sequence: TGCGCCAGCAGCTTGGGTCAAGTTGGCGGAAACACCATATATTTT.

The CDR3 reads CASSPTGQTNTEAFF. The CDR3 region has the DNA TGTGCCAGCAGCCCAACGGGACAGACAAACACTGAAGCTTTCTTT. V usage is TRBV7-8 and J usage is TRBJ1-1; TRBD1 matches 7 bases. Germline V gene lookup returns CDR1 SGHVS and CDR2 FQNEAQ. With V trimmed by 5 bases and J by 2 bases, 8 bases remained unmatched. This CDR3 has 15 residues.

The rearrangement joins TRBV25-1 to TRBJ1-4; D remains ambiguous. Trimming took off 5 bases at V and 7 bases at J, with 11 bases between the two ends. There are 13 residues in the CDR3. Germline values: CDR1 MGHDK, CDR2 SYGVNS. CDR3 sequence: CASSPRVGEKLFF. The CDR3 DNA sequence: TGTGCCAGCAGTCCGAGGGTTGGTGAAAAACTGTTTTTT. Full variable domain (rest looked up from reference TRBV25-1 and TRBJ1-4): EADIYQTPRYLVIGTGKKITLECSQTMGHDKMYWYQQDPGMELHLIHYSYGVNSTEKGDLSSESTVSRIRTEHFPLTLESARPSHTSQYLCASSPRVGEKLFFGSGTQLSVL.

The chain has TRBV18 and TRBJ2-7, with a weak D call TRBD1 (5 bases). CDR3 length equals 14 residues. V lost 0 bases to trimming and J lost 2 bases, with 8 bases between them. Germline values: CDR1 KGHSH, CDR2 LQKENI. CDR3 loop: CASSPPTGTYEQYF. The CDR3 DNA follows: TGTGCCAGCTCACCACCCACAGGCACCTACGAGCAGTACTTC.

The J gene is TRBJ2-3, the V gene TRBV10-3; 7 bases fit TRBD2. The CDR3 runs to 16 residues. Germline V gene sequence: CDR1 ENHRY, CDR2 SYGVKD. V was clipped by 4 bases and J by 0 bases; unmatched bases: 7. The CDR3: CAISGSERGSTDTQYF. The CDR3 DNA reads TGTGCCATCAGTGGTTCCGAGCGGGGAAGCACAGATACGCAGTATTTT.

The rearrangement links TRBV10-3 to TRBJ2-3; the match to TRBD2 covers 12 bases. Germline trimming cut 2 bases from V and 2 bases from J; bases unmatched to any gene: 2. The germline V gene encodes CDR1 ENHRY and CDR2 SYGVKD. CDR3 length equals 16 residues. As DNA, the CDR3 is TGTGCCATCAGTGAGGGACTAGCGGGAACCACAGATACGCAGTATTTT. Its protein product is CAISEGLAGTTDTQYF.

The genes are TRBV29-1 and TRBJ2-7, with 9 nucleotides matching TRBD1. The germline V gene encodes CDR1 SQVTM and CDR2 ANQGSEA. The CDR3 is made up of 14 amino acids. With V trimmed by 7 bases and J by 2 bases, 9 bases remained unmatched. The CDR3 sequence is CSARPGTGTYEQYF. CDR3 DNA sequence: TGCAGCGCACGACCCGGGACAGGGACCTACGAGCAGTACTTC.

The rearrangement joins TRBV19 to TRBJ1-1; D remains unclear. Germline values: CDR1 LNHDA, CDR2 SQIVND (reference sequence). The CDR3 runs 13 residues. The V and J ends lost 2 bases and 1 base respectively, with 5 bases between them. DNA for the CDR3: TGTGCCAGTAGTATAAATCAGAACACTGAAGCTTTCTTT. Translating it yields CASSINQNTEAFF.

The chain employs TRBV2 and TRBJ2-7; D is ambiguous. V shed 7 bases and J shed 0 bases, with 13 bases lying between them. The CDR3 sequence is 14 residues long. CDR1 is SNHLY, CDR2 FYNNEI, per germline. The CDR3: CASNALVSSYEQYF. CDR3 coding DNA: TGTGCCAGCAACGCTCTAGTGAGCTCCTACGAGCAGTACTTC.

In DNA, the CDR3 is TGCGCCAGCAGCTTGGGAACTAGCACAGATACGCAGTATTTT. Translation gives CASSLGTSTDTQYF. The chain carries TRBV5-1 and TRBJ2-3, with D hard to call. The CDR3 totals 14 residues. V shed 0 bases and J shed 0 bases, with 5 bases lying between them. The germline CDR1 and CDR2 sequences are SGHRS and YFSETQ.

V and J are TRBV19 and TRBJ1-2; TRBD1 agrees at 9 bases. The CDR3 extends over 16 amino acids. Germline V CDR1 and CDR2: LNHDA, SQIVND (reference sequence). V trimming: 5 bases; J trimming: 6 bases; junction bases outside the gene matches: 13. CDR3 coding DNA: TGTGCCAGTAGTCTCTTGGGACAGGGAGCCGGCCATGGCTACACCTTC. Amino acid sequence: CASSLLGQGAGHGYTF.

The chain recombines TRBV9 with TRBJ2-2; TRBD2 matches at 12 bases. Germline trimming cut 0 bases from V and 4 bases from J; bases unmatched to any gene: 4. This CDR3 has 17 residues. Germline lookup yields CDR1 SGDLS and CDR2 YYNGEE. The CDR3 bases are TGTGCCAGCAGCGTAGGACTAGCGGGGGACTTCACCGGGGAGCTGTTTTTT. It translates to CASSVGLAGDFTGELFF.

The V call is TRBV5-1, the J call TRBJ2-7; 7 bases agree with TRBD2. This CDR3 has 15 amino acids. The V segment lost 0 bases and the J segment 2 bases; nucleotides outside the gene matches: 5. In germline, CDR1 is SGHRS, CDR2 YFSETQ. CDR3: CASSLVGGLTYEQYF. As DNA, the CDR3 is TGCGCCAGCAGCTTGGTGGGGGGGTTAACCTACGAGCAGTACTTC.

The chain joins TRBV27 to TRBJ1-1; TRBD1 matches 7 bases. V shed 4 bases, J shed 5 bases, and the junction held 7 bases outside the gene matches. CDR1 is MNHEY and CDR2 is SMNVEV in the germline V gene (reference sequence). There are 14 residues in the CDR3. CDR3 loop: CASSSLNRGTEAFF. The CDR3 DNA reads as TGTGCCAGCAGTTCCTTAAACAGGGGAACTGAAGCTTTCTTT.

This chain uses TRBV9 with TRBJ1-2, with D possibly matching TRBD1 (6 bases). The V gene's germline CDR1 is SGDLS and CDR2 YYNGEE. The V gene lost 4 bases and the J gene lost 4 bases, with 14 bases spanning the gap. This CDR3 spans 14 amino acids. CDR3 residues: CASSSEGTSYGYTF. For the CDR3, the DNA is TGTGCCAGCAGCTCAGAGGGGACAAGCTATGGCTACACCTTC.

The V gene is TRBV29-1, the J gene TRBJ1-1; TRBD1 matches 7 bases. Germline lookup yields CDR1 SQVTM and CDR2 ANQGSEA. This CDR3 has 13 residues. The V and J ends lost 7 bases and 7 bases, in that order; junction bases with no gene match: 12. The CDR3 loop is CSARTGRYDEAFF. The CDR3 coding sequence is TGCAGCGCCCGGACAGGCCGATACGATGAAGCTTTCTTT.

The chain joins TRBV6-6 to TRBJ2-7; 9 bases map to TRBD1. The CDR3 has 15 residues. Germline V gene lookup returns CDR1 MNHNY and CDR2 SVGAGI (reference sequence). V dropped 2 bases and J dropped 0; count of bases not matched to a gene: 2. The CDR3 DNA reads as TGTGCCAGCAGTTACACGACAGGGGGCTCCTACGAGCAGTACTTC. It codes for CASSYTTGGSYEQYF.

The V and J genes are TRBV9 and TRBJ1-1; 8 bases agree with TRBD1. Germline values: CDR1 SGDLS, CDR2 YYNGEE. This CDR3 is built from 17 residues. After removal of 0 bases from V and 6 bases from J, the junction contained 13 bases not matched to a gene. DNA for the CDR3: TGTGCCAGCAGCGTAGCTACAGGGGCAGGGGGCTGGGCTGAAGCTTTCTTT. It translates to CASSVATGAGGWAEAFF.

This chain connects TRBV29-1 to TRBJ1-1; TRBD1 agrees at 7 bases. Germline CDR1 is SQVTM and CDR2 is ANQGSEA. The CDR3 contains 12 residues. Trimming removed 3 bases from V and 10 bases from J; junction bases left unmatched: 8. The CDR3 sequence is CSVERDSGAAFF. CDR3 coding DNA: TGCAGCGTTGAGAGGGACAGCGGCGCAGCTTTCTTT.

The rearrangement uses TRBV25-1 and TRBJ1-2; 8 bases match TRBD1. J lost 5 bases, V lost 3 bases, and 5 bases had no gene match. CDR3 length equals 14 residues. Germline CDR1 and CDR2: MGHDK and SYGVNS. DNA for the CDR3: TGTGCCAGCAGTGAGCAACAGGGGGTGTATGGCTACACCTTC. It translates to CASSEQQGVYGYTF.

The V call is TRBV2, the J call TRBJ1-1; the D gene is possibly TRBD1 (6 bases). The V gene lost 8 bases and the J gene lost 1 base, with 14 bases spanning the gap. The CDR3 loop spans 14 amino acids. The V gene's germline CDR1 is SNHLY and CDR2 FYNNEI. This CDR3 is CASCQGLGNTEAFF. The CDR3 region has the DNA TGTGCCAGCTGTCAGGGGCTTGGGAACACTGAAGCTTTCTTT. The variable domain in full, completed from reference TRBV2 and TRBJ1-1, reads EPEVTQTPSHQVTQMGQEVILRCVPISNHLYFYWYRQILGQKVEFLVSFYNNEISEKSEIFDDQFSVERPDGSNFTLKIRSTKLEDSAMYFCASCQGLGNTEAFFGQGTRLTVV.

The chain carries TRBV10-3 and TRBJ2-1; 8 bases are shared with TRBD1. The CDR3 has 13 amino acids. Losses at the gene ends were 10 bases for V and 3 bases for J; bases not matched to a gene: 5. Per the germline V gene, CDR1 is ENHRY and CDR2 is SYGVKD. DNA for the CDR3: TGTGCCACCGGACAGGGAGACTACAATGAGCAGTTCTTC. Amino acid sequence: CATGQGDYNEQFF.

The chain combines TRBV14 with TRBJ2-7; 8 positions match TRBD2. The CDR3 has 16 amino acids. CDR1 and CDR2 (germline): SGHDN, FVKESK. J was trimmed by 5 bases and V by 1 base; bases with no gene match: 10. Here the CDR3 DNA reads TGTGCCAGCAGCCAAGCCCGAGCGGGAGTCTACAACGAGCAGTACTTC. Translation: CASSQARAGVYNEQYF.

The rearrangement joins TRBV19 to TRBJ1-1, with D perhaps TRBD1 (5 bases). The CDR3 is 13 residues long. Trimming stripped 4 bases from V and 8 bases from J, with 14 bases between. CDR1 is LNHDA and CDR2 is SQIVND in the germline V gene (reference sequence). As DNA, the CDR3 is TGTGCCAGTAGTAACCTCCAGTACAGGGAAGCTTTCTTT. Amino acid sequence: CASSNLQYREAFF.

The gene calls are TRBV7-2 and TRBJ1-1; D uncertain. In germline, CDR1 is SGHTA, CDR2 FQGNSA. This CDR3 is 16 amino acids long. Between the trimmed V and J ends, which lost 7 bases and 1 base, there was a span of 19 bases. CDR3 coding DNA: TGTGCCAGCATCAAACGAGGAGTATCCGAGAACACTGAAGCTTTCTTT. Its translation: CASIKRGVSENTEAFF.

This rearrangement joins TRBV7-2 to TRBJ2-7, with 10 bases that match TRBD1. The CDR3 covers 15 residues. The trim removed 4 bases at V and 3 bases at J, leaving 6 bases unmatched. Germline V gene data show CDR1 as SGHTA and CDR2 as FQGNSA. CDR3: CASSSGGTGVYEQYF. CDR3 sequence (DNA): TGTGCCAGCAGCTCAGGGGGGACAGGGGTCTACGAGCAGTACTTC.

V gene TRBV27 combines with J gene TRBJ2-5; D is possibly TRBD1 (5 bases). Between the trimmed V and J ends, which lost 5 bases and 0 bases, there was a span of 13 bases. The germline V gene encodes CDR1 MNHEY and CDR2 SMNVEV (reference sequence). This CDR3 is 15 amino acids long. CDR3: CASSSRGRNQETQYF. The CDR3 nucleotides are TGTGCCAGCAGTAGTAGGGGCAGAAACCAAGAGACCCAGTACTTC.

CDR3 bases: TGTGCCAGCAGCCGGGACAGGACCTACGAGCAGTACTTC. Amino acid sequence: CASSRDRTYEQYF. The chain links TRBV5-6 to TRBJ2-7, with 8 bases identical to TRBD1. The germline V gene encodes CDR1 SGHDT and CDR2 YYEEEE. The CDR3 extends over 13 amino acids. V lost 4 bases, J lost 2 bases, and 2 bases stayed unmatched.

The chain is built from TRBV4-3 and TRBJ2-5; 7 nucleotides line up with TRBD1. V lost 7 bases, J lost 2 bases, and 10 bases stayed unmatched. Germline CDR1 is LGHNA and CDR2 is YSLEER. The CDR3 is 15 residues long. This CDR3 is CASKATQGQQETQYF. CDR3 DNA: TGCGCCAGCAAGGCAACCCAGGGACAGCAAGAGACCCAGTACTTC.